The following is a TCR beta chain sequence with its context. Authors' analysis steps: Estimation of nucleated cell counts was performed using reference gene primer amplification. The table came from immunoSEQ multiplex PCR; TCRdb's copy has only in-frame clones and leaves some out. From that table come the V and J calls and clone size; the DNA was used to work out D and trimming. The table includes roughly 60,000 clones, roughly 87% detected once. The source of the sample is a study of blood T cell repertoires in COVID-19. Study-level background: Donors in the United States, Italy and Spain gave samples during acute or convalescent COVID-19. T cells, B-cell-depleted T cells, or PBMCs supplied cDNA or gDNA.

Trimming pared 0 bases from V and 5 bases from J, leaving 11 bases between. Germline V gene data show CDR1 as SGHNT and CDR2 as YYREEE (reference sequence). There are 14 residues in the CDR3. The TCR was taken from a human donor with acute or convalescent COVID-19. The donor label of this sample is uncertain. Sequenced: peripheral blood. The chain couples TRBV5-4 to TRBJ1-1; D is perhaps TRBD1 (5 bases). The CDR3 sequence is CASSLVDRRTEAFF. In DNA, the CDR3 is TGTGCCAGCAGCTTGGTAGACAGACGAACTGAAGCTTTCTTT.